This T cell receptor (beta chain) was identified during a study of blood T cell repertoires in COVID-19. In the original processing: Estimation of nucleated cell counts relied on the amplification of reference gene primers. Repertoires were generated with immunoSEQ multiplex PCR, while TCRdb's copy carries only in-frame clones and drops some. That table is the source of V, J and clone size, and D and trimming were worked out from the DNA. In the table there are some 150,000 clones, 85% to 90% of which are singletons. V lost 1 base and J lost 7; bases outside the gene matches: 1. CDR3 length equals 14 residues. Germline V gives CDR1 LGHNA, CDR2 YNFKEQ.

The chain has TRBV4-2 and TRBJ1-6; 7 positions agree with TRBD1. The sequencing sample was made of peripheral blood. The TCR was taken from a woman between 35 and 50 years old with acute or convalescent COVID-19. The chain's CDR3 is CASSQGQGNSPLHF. CDR3 coding DNA: TGTGCCAGCAGCCAAGGACAGGGAAATTCACCCCTCCACTTT.